The present T cell receptor beta chain was sequenced within a study of blood T cells in healthy people across ages. The second PCR ran about 6 to 12 cycles with a sample-barcoded 5' primer and J-beta primers. Every sample produced at least 2.5 million CDR3-containing paired-end reads. TCRdb passed the 5' RACE reads through MiXCR, listing each CDR3 protein once. The table includes about 930,000 distinct CDR3 sequences, around 29% detected once. Each donor was a healthy Caucasian individual from Russia, aged roughly 6 to 90. The V gene end was trimmed by 4 bases and the J gene end by 4 bases; junction bases not matched to a gene: 8. The CDR3 loop spans 15 amino acids. The germline V gene encodes CDR1 SGHTA and CDR2 FQGNSA. This sample was also put to use in a study of T cells of mothers and their children. From that report: The second PCR used the M1S primer, and this primer added sample barcodes and 2-4 random nucleotides. Slightly higher, non-significant overlap characterized related mother-child pairs relative to unrelated pairs.

Source material: blood. The TCR was taken from a woman aged 40 to 49 in good health. V gene TRBV7-2 combines with J gene TRBJ1-2, with 8 bases aligning to TRBD1. The CDR3 reads CASSSTDRVGYGYTF. Written as DNA, the CDR3 is TGTGCCAGCAGCTCCACGGACAGGGTGGGCTATGGCTACACCTTC.